This T cell receptor (beta chain) was captured in a study of identifying expanded T cells in peripheral blood (dated by TCRdb to between 2019 and 2020). Notes on the research overall: Technical replicates were generated by sequencing separate aliquots of the same genomic DNA pool, and four replicates were compared pairwise.

The immunoSEQ Assay, which uses bias-controlled multiplex PCR amplification of genomic DNA, was used to profile TCRbeta CDR3 regions. On the study's bioinformatics: The absolute abundance of each unique TCRbeta CDR3 region was quantified after sequences were collapsed and filtered. Differential abundance was assessed using a binomial (Fisher-equivalent) model and a beta-binomial model in which time-dependent variance fitted from healthy donors was added. Clones with fewer than 5 combined templates were removed, and a clone was called differentially abundant if the clone's Benjamini-Hochberg FDR was below 0.01. Using the form v = (b*log(k)+a)^2, the beta-binomial variance was modeled as a function of the total template count across the two samples. TCRdb holds this immuneACCESS table with in-frame rearrangements only. Some clones are missing; in checked studies, unresolved V genes explain under half, and the rest has no known cause. The DNA was the basis for D and trimming; V, J and clone size are from that table. This sample has 95,000 or so clones in its table, and approximately 84% of those were observed once. Roughly 5.3% of the sample belongs to the ten largest clones.

The CDR3, from cysteine to phenylalanine, totals 19 residues. The DNA shown is the 57-base CDR3, in frame from base 1. V gives up 5 bases and J gives up 2 bases, and the segment between their germline ends measures 26 bases. The germline V gene encodes CDR1 MNHEY and CDR2 SMNVEV (reference sequence). During the collection period, no infections or other immune events were recorded for the healthy donors. To calibrate time-dependent variance in a beta-binomial model of T-cell clone differential abundance, blood repertoires from healthy donors were used as a training cohort. The training cohort comprised approximately ten healthy donors, 3 female and 7 male. Donor ages ranged from roughly 25 to 65 years, with an average of roughly 46 years. Whole blood, obtained from a commercial supplier, was collected from each healthy donor at three time points spaced roughly 14 days apart. For immunosequencing, genomic DNA was extracted from unsorted whole blood.

Results and caveats for the whole study, not just this receptor: For all healthy donors, the variance in clone template counts between approximately two-week samples rose significantly as total template count increased. Both the number of clones called differentially abundant and the false-positive rate were significantly reduced by the beta-binomial model across all healthy-donor time intervals. The authors expected that over much longer intervals, such as months to years, biological variance in healthy repertoires might increase even further. The binomial model flagged about 1.3 differentially abundant clones between technical replicates, compared with about 15 over around 2 weeks and 19 over around 4 weeks.

A single count supports this clone. Its antigen remains unidentified. No much larger clone exists at a distance of one base, and base qualities are not known. The V gene is TRBV27 and the J gene is TRBJ2-3; matching of 6 bases hints at TRBD2 as the D gene. This receptor was identified in a person aged 18 to 75 in good health. Material for sequencing was blood. The bases read TGTGCCAGCAGTCCCCGCCGATCTAGACTAGTGAGGTACACAGATACGCAGTATTTT. The resulting protein is CASSPRRSRLVRYTDTQYF.